The 18 T cell receptor beta chains below come from one sample, sequenced in a study of blood T cell repertoires in COVID-19. Produced via immunoSEQ multiplex PCR; TCRdb's table is partial and in-frame only. This sample has about 300,000 clones, with around four fifths found just once. Material: peripheral blood. These receptor sequences come from a woman between 50 and 59 years old with acute or convalescent COVID-19.

Only one count was recorded for this clone. The rearrangement joins TRBV5-8 to TRBJ1-5; 8 nucleotides match TRBD1. The CDR3 is made up of 15 amino acids. The germline CDR1 and CDR2 sequences are SGHTS and YDEGEE. V was pared by 4 bases and J by 7 bases, with 10 bases of the junction left unmatched. CDR3 in DNA: TGTGCCAGCAGCAAGGACAGGGACCGTACCCAGCCCCAGCATTTT. Translated, it gives CASSKDRDRTQPQHF. Drawing the rest from reference TRBV5-8 and TRBJ1-5, the complete variable domain is EAGVTQSPTHLIKTRGQQATLRCSPISGHTSVYWYQQALGLGLQFLLWYDEGEERNRGNFPPRFSGRQFPNYSSELNVNALELEDSALYLCASSKDRDRTQPQHFGDGTRLSIL.

This chain joins TRBV2 and TRBJ1-1, with TRBD1 as a possible D gene (6 bases). The CDR3 covers 13 residues. Germline V gene data show CDR1 as SNHLY and CDR2 as FYNNEI. V shed 6 bases and J shed 5 bases, with 13 bases lying between them. For the CDR3, the DNA is TGTGCCAGCAGCGCCGGGACAATAACTGAAGCTTTCTTT. This encodes CASSAGTITEAFF.

This chain joins TRBV7-2 and TRBJ2-7; the D is unclear. Germline values: CDR1 SGHTA, CDR2 FQGNSA. The V and J ends lost 1 base and 0 bases respectively, with 7 bases between them. This CDR3 is built from 14 residues. CDR3 amino acids: CASSLGPSSYEQYV. Here the CDR3 DNA reads TGTGCCAGCAGCTTAGGTCCGAGCTCCTACGAGCAGTACGTC.

The genes are TRBV21-1 and TRBJ2-1; the D call of TRBD1 is as the table states it, not checked on the DNA. TRBV21-1 is a listed pseudogene. CDR3 length: 20 amino acids. CDR3 DNA sequence: TGTGCCAGCAGCAATTGCAGCAGGGGGTCAGCTGCCTACCATTACAATGAGCAGTTCTTC. It specifies CASSNCSRGSAAYHYNEQFF.

V and J are TRBV5-1 and TRBJ2-7; 12 bases line up with TRBD1. The V and J ends lost 4 bases and 5 bases, in that order; junction bases with no gene match: 4. The CDR3 has 14 amino acids. Looked up from germline, CDR1 is SGHRS and CDR2 is YFSETQ. The CDR3 is CASSLGQGADEQYV. Here the CDR3 DNA reads TGCGCCAGCAGCCTGGGACAGGGGGCTGACGAGCAGTACGTC.

The chain has TRBV5-4 and TRBJ1-6; 10 bases are shared with TRBD1. The CDR3 extends over 15 amino acids. CDR1 is SGHNT and CDR2 is YYREEE in the germline V gene (reference sequence). V was clipped by 2 bases and J by 10 bases; unmatched bases: 6. CDR3 in amino acids: CASSFDRGLGSPLHF. CDR3 DNA: TGTGCCAGCAGCTTCGACAGGGGGCTAGGGTCACCCCTCCACTTT.

V gene TRBV5-8 combines with J gene TRBJ2-7; TRBD2 matches at 7 bases. Germline CDR1 is SGHTS and CDR2 is YDEGEE. CDR3 size: 13 residues. Losses at the gene ends were 7 bases for V and 2 bases for J; bases not matched to a gene: 6. CDR3 region: CASPARGAYEQYV. For the CDR3, the DNA is TGTGCCAGCCCAGCCCGGGGGGCCTACGAGCAGTACGTC.

Comment on this clone: Distinct nucleotide sequences in the sample also encode this CDR3. The V and J genes are TRBV5-1 and TRBJ1-1, with D possibly being TRBD1 (5 bases). Germline V lookup: CDR1 SGHRS, CDR2 YFSETQ. The CDR3 sequence is 13 residues long. Deletions cut 4 bases from V and 3 bases from J, with 10 bases between. CDR3 in DNA: TGCGCCAGCAGCCTAACAGGCGACACTGAAGCTTTCTTT. This gives the protein CASSLTGDTEAFF.

This chain uses TRBV7-2 with TRBJ2-7; D might be TRBD2 (5 bases). Trimming stripped 5 bases from V and 5 bases from J, with 22 bases between. This CDR3 comprises 16 residues. CDR1 is SGHTA, CDR2 FQGNSA, per germline. This chain's CDR3 is CASSPRYPPRGNEQYF. The CDR3 region has the DNA TGTGCCAGCAGCCCGCGTTATCCACCCAGAGGGAACGAGCAGTACTTC.

The rearrangement links TRBV3-1 (or the pseudogene TRBV3-2) to TRBJ1-4; tentative D call: TRBD1 (6 bases). The CDR3 loop spans 14 amino acids. CDR1 and CDR2 (germline): LGHDT, YNNKEL (reference sequence). V gave up 4 bases and J gave up 4 bases, with 10 bases separating them. This CDR3 reads CASSRTVFNEKLFF. CDR3 sequence (DNA): TGTGCCAGCAGCCGGACAGTATTTAATGAAAAACTGTTTTTT.

The rearrangement joins TRBV4-1 to TRBJ2-3; the match to TRBD2 covers 9 bases. The V and J ends lost 4 bases and 4 bases, in that order; junction bases with no gene match: 6. The CDR3 has 15 amino acids. CDR1 is MGHRA, CDR2 YSYEKL, per germline. CDR3 DNA sequence: TGCGCCAGCAGCCGCTTGGAGCGGGGGGCAGATACGCAGTATTTT. It codes for CASSRLERGADTQYF.

The chain couples TRBV5-8 to TRBJ2-7; TRBD1 matches 9 bases. Germline V gene data show CDR1 as SGHTS and CDR2 as YDEGEE. After removal of 5 bases from V and 5 bases from J, the junction contained 5 bases not matched to a gene. CDR3 length: 13 amino acids. The DNA of the CDR3 is TGTGCCAGCAGATACAGGGGGCGTGACGAGCAGTACTTC. As protein: CASRYRGRDEQYF.

V is TRBV6-5 and J is TRBJ1-2; TRBD1 is a possible D gene (5 bases). CDR1 is MNHEY, CDR2 SVGAGI, per germline. The CDR3 runs 13 residues. V gave up 11 bases and J gave up 4 bases, with 17 bases separating them. The DNA for the CDR3 is TGTGCCGCGCGGACACCCGGCCTCTATGGCTACACCTTC. Protein sequence: CAARTPGLYGYTF.

This chain connects TRBV6-6 to TRBJ1-6, with a tentative D call TRBD1 (6 bases). This CDR3 is built from 14 residues. Germline loops: CDR1 MNHNY, CDR2 SVGAGI (reference sequence). Trimming pared 6 bases from V and 14 bases from J, leaving 20 bases between. The CDR3 nucleotides are TGTGCCAGCAGGACGACAGGCAATTCAATAACCCTCCACTTT. Its translation is CASRTTGNSITLHF.

To note about this clone: The same CDR3 also results from other DNA sequences found in this sample. V is TRBV18 and J is TRBJ2-3; D remains ambiguous. The length of the CDR3 is 13 residues. Trimming removed 0 bases at V and 2 bases at J, with 3 bases between. Germline CDR1 and CDR2: KGHSH and LQKENI. The CDR3 loop is CASSPPSTDTQYF. DNA for the CDR3: TGTGCCAGCTCACCACCCTCCACAGATACGCAGTATTTT.

The V gene is TRBV6-5, the J gene TRBJ1-4; no clear D. The CDR3 runs 14 residues. Germline lookup yields CDR1 MNHEY and CDR2 SVGAGI. Trimming left V 7 bases short and J 10 bases short, with 19 bases between. The DNA of the CDR3 is TGTGCCAGCATGGGGTGGCAGCCCGAGGGAAAACTGTTTTTT. Its protein product is CASMGWQPEGKLFF.

CDR3 residues: CASSPEKSGIYQPQHF. The CDR3 bases are TGCGCCAGCAGCCCCGAGAAGTCAGGGATTTATCAGCCCCAGCATTTT. The V gene is TRBV4-1, the J gene TRBJ1-5; tentative D call: TRBD1 (5 bases). This CDR3 spans 16 amino acids. CDR1 and CDR2 (germline): MGHRA, YSYEKL. Trimming stripped 4 bases from V and 5 bases from J, with 18 bases between.

The gene calls are TRBV6-4 and TRBJ2-2; tentatively, D is TRBD1 (6 bases). V lost 2 bases, J lost 5 bases, and 12 bases lay in between. The germline V gene encodes CDR1 MRHNA and CDR2 SNTAGT. This CDR3 comprises 15 residues. The DNA of the CDR3 is TGTGCCAGCAGTGACAGCAGGGGTAGGACCGGGGAGCTGTTTTTT. It specifies CASSDSRGRTGELFF.